Below are 9 T cell receptor beta chains sequenced from a single sample in a study of beta chain features in type 1 diabetes. Study observations and caveats: In all four CD4+ subsets, TCRB CDR3 length was significantly, moderately reduced in type 1 diabetes.

These receptors have no identified antigens. Sequenced material consisted of expressed TCRB transcripts (all of the isolated RNA was reverse transcribed). Profiled with immunoSEQ multiplex PCR; TCRdb holds only in-frame clones, not every one. There are roughly 340,000 clones in the sample; less than 15% occur only once, and 0.015% lies in the top ten. Sequenced: naive CD4+ T cells from blood. These receptors were obtained from a woman between 18 and 29 years old with type 1 diabetes.

This chain joins TRBV4-3 and TRBJ1-1; a possible D gene is TRBD1 (6 bases). CDR1 is LGHNA and CDR2 is YSLEER in the germline V gene. This CDR3 is built from 14 residues. The germline V and J ends were trimmed by 2 bases and 1 base, with 8 bases remaining between them. CDR3 amino acids: CASSQQGSNTEAFF. CDR3 nucleotide sequence: TGCGCCAGCAGCCAACAGGGGTCGAACACTGAAGCTTTCTTT.

This chain joins TRBV29-1 and TRBJ1-1; D gene unclear. The CDR3 length is 13 residues. Per germline, CDR1 SQVTM and CDR2 ANQGSEA. Trimming left V 3 bases short and J 11 bases short, with 19 bases between. CDR3 DNA sequence: TGCAGCGTTGATCCCCCCCAGCGGCCAAGGGCTTTCTTT. As protein: CSVDPPQRPRAFF.

This clone was seen a few times. The chain combines TRBV27 with TRBJ2-7; 8 bases line up with TRBD1. This CDR3 is built from 15 residues. The germline gives CDR1 MNHEY, CDR2 SMNVEV (reference sequence). V gave up 5 bases and J gave up 5 bases; unmatched junction bases: 11. The CDR3 DNA sequence: TGTGCCAGCAGTAGCCTACAGGGGGGAGGCGACGAGCAGTACTTC. It encodes CASSSLQGGGDEQYF.

This chain uses TRBV30 with TRBJ2-3; D may be TRBD2 (6 bases). CDR1 GTSNPN and CDR2 SVGIG come from the germline V gene (reference sequence). Trimming pared 2 bases from V and 0 bases from J, leaving 21 bases between. The CDR3 consists of 18 residues. DNA of the CDR3: TGTGCCTGGAGTACCCCCCAAGCCGGGACTCCAAGCACAGATACGCAGTATTTT. It translates to CAWSTPQAGTPSTDTQYF.

There are a few counts of this clone. The chain has TRBV29-1 and TRBJ2-1; 13 nucleotides line up with TRBD2. Trimming at V came to 7 bases and at J to 2 bases, leaving 8 bases not matched to a gene. Germline lookup yields CDR1 SQVTM and CDR2 ANQGSEA. This CDR3 is 16 amino acids long. CDR3 region: CSARLGTSGTYNEQFF. CDR3 nucleotides: TGCAGCGCCAGACTGGGGACTAGCGGGACCTACAATGAGCAGTTCTTC.

This clone showed up just a few times. The J gene is TRBJ2-6, the V gene TRBV12-5; tentative D call: TRBD1 (6 bases). V lost 3 bases and J 0 bases, leaving 15 bases between the germline ends. The CDR3 covers 18 residues. The germline V gene has CDR1 LGHNT and CDR2 FRNRAP. The CDR3 is CASGFSGVPFSGANVLTF. The CDR3 nucleotides read TGTGCTAGTGGTTTTTCAGGGGTCCCCTTCTCTGGGGCCAACGTCCTGACTTTC.

This clone was counted only a few times. The chain carries TRBV7-9 and TRBJ2-2; 9 nucleotides agree with TRBD1. CDR1 and CDR2 from the germline V gene are SEHNR and FQNEAQ (reference sequence). V lost 6 bases and J lost 4; bases outside the gene matches: 6. CDR3 length equals 15 residues. CDR3 loop: CASSNRDRATGELFF. The CDR3, as DNA: TGTGCCAGCAGTAACCGGGACAGGGCCACCGGGGAGCTGTTTTTT.

The V and J genes are TRBV15 and TRBJ2-7; maybe TRBD2 (6 bases). CDR3 length: 17 residues. Trimming stripped 0 bases from V and 0 bases from J, with 15 bases between. Germline-derived CDR1 and CDR2 are LNHNV and YYDKDF (reference sequence). CDR3 bases: TGTGCCACCAGCAGAGATAAGGGGACTTCTTTCTCCTACGAGCAGTACGTC. Its translation: CATSRDKGTSFSYEQYV.

This clone has just a few counts. The chain is built from TRBV29-1 and TRBJ2-7; TRBD1 agrees at 8 bases. Germline CDR1 is SQVTM and CDR2 is ANQGSEA. J was trimmed by 1 base and V by 8 bases; bases with no gene match: 7. The CDR3 has 13 residues. The CDR3 sequence is CSTRQGPSYEQYF. The CDR3 DNA reads as TGCAGCACCCGACAGGGGCCTTCCTACGAGCAGTACTTC.